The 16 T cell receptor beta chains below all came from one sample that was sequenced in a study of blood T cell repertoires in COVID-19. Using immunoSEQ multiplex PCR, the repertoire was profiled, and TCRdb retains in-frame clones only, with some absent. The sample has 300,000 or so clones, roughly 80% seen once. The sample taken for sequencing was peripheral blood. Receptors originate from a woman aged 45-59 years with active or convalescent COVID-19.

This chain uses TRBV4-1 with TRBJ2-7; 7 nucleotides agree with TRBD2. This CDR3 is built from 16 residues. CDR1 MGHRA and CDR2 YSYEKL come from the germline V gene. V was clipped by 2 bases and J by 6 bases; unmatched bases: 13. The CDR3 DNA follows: TGCGCCAGCAGCCAACCCGGCCGGACTAGGATTCGCGAGCAGTACTTC. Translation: CASSQPGRTRIREQYF.

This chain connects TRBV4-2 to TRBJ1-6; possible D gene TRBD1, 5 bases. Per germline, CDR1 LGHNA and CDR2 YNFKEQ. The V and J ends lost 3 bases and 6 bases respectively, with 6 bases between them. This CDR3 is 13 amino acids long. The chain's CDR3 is CASSQGGNSPLHF. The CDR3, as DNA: TGTGCCAGCAGCCAGGGGGGTAATTCACCCCTCCACTTT.

The CDR3: CASSRQLSNQPQHF. The DNA for the CDR3 is TGTGCCAGCAGTAGACAGCTCAGCAATCAGCCCCAGCATTTT. The chain couples TRBV2 to TRBJ1-5, with TRBD1 as a possible D gene (5 bases). The ends were cut back, 5 bases at V and 1 base at J, with 9 bases in the middle. Germline CDR1 reads SNHLY; CDR2 reads FYNNEI. This CDR3 has 14 residues. The variable domain in full, with the rest retrieved from reference TRBV2 and TRBJ1-5, is EPEVTQTPSHQVTQMGQEVILRCVPISNHLYFYWYRQILGQKVEFLVSFYNNEISEKSEIFDDQFSVERPDGSNFTLKIRSTKLEDSAMYFCASSRQLSNQPQHFGDGTRLSIL.

The CDR3 DNA sequence: TGTGCCAGCAGTACCCGACAGGGAAGCAATCAGCCCCAGCATTTT. As protein: CASSTRQGSNQPQHF. The gene calls are TRBV28 and TRBJ1-5; 7 bases are shared with TRBD1. The CDR3 runs 15 residues. The germline gives CDR1 MDHEN, CDR2 SYDVKM. Trimming cost V 5 bases and J 1 base; bases outside gene matches: 5. Based on the CDR3 plus reference TRBV28 and TRBJ1-5, the full variable domain is DVKVTQSSRYLVKRTGEKVFLECVQDMDHENMFWYRQDPGLGLRLIYFSYDVKMKEKGDIPEGYSVSREKKERFSLILESASTNQTSMYLCASSTRQGSNQPQHFGDGTRLSIL.

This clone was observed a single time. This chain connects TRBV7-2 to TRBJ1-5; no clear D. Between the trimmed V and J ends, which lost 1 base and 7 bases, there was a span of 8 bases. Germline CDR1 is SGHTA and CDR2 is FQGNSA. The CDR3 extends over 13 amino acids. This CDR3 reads CASSLGLRQPQHF. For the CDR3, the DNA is TGTGCCAGCAGCTTAGGTCTTCGGCAGCCCCAGCATTTT.

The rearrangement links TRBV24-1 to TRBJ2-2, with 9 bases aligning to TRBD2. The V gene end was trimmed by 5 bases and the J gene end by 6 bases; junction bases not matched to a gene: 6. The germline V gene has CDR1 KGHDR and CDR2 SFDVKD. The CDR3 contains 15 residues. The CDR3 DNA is TGTGCCACCAGTGTGTCGGCGGGAGGGCCCGGGGAGCTGTTTTTT. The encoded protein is CATSVSAGGPGELFF.

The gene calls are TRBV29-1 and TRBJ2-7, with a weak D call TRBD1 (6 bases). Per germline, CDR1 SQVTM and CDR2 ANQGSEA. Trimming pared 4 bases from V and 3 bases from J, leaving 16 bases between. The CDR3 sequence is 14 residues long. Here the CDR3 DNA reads TGCAGCGTTGCAAAGAGGGCAGGGGTCTACGAGCAGTACTTC. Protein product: CSVAKRAGVYEQYF.

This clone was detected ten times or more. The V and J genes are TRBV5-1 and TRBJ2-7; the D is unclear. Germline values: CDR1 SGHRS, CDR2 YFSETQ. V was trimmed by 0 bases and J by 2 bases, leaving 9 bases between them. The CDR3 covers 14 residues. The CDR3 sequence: CASSLDGGTYEQYF. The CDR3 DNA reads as TGCGCCAGCAGCTTGGACGGCGGCACCTACGAGCAGTACTTC.

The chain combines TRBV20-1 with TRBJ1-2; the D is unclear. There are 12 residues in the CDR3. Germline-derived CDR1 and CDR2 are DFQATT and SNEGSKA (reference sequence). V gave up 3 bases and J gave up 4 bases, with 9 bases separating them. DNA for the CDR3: TGCAGTGCTAGTCTGGGGAGCTATGGCTACACCTTC. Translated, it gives CSASLGSYGYTF.

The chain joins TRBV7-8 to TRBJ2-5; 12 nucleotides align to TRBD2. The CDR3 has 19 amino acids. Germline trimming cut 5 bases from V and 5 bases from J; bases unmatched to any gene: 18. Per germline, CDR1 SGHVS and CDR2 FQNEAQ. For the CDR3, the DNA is TGTGCCAGCAGCCTAACCTCGTGGGCTAGCGGGAGGGCCTGGGAGACCCAGTACTTC. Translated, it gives CASSLTSWASGRAWETQYF.

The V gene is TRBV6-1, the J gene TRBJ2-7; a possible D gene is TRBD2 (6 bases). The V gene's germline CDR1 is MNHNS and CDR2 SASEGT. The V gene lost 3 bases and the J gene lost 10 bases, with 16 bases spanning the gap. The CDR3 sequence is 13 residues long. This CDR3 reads CASSDGTLRPQYF. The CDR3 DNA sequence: TGTGCCAGCAGTGATGGGACTCTAAGGCCTCAGTACTTC.

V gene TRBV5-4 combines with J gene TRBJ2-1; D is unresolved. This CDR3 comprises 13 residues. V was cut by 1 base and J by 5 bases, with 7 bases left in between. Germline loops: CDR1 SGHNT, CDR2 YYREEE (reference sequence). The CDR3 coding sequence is TGTGCCAGCAGCTTGTGGCTAGACAATGAGCAGTTCTTC. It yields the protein CASSLWLDNEQFF.

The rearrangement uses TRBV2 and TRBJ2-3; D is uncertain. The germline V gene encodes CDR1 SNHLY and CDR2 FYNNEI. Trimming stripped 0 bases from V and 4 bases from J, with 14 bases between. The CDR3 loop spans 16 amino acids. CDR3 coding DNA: TGTGCCAGCAGTGAAGCCTCAAGAGCAGGCCCAGATACGCAGTATTTT. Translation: CASSEASRAGPDTQYF.

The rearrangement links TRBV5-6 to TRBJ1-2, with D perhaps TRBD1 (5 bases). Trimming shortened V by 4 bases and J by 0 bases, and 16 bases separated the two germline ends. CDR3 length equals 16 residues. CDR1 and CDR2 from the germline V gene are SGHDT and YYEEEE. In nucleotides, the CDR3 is TGTGCCAGCAGCCCAATCGACAGCCTCACTAACTATGGCTACACCTTC. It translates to CASSPIDSLTNYGYTF.

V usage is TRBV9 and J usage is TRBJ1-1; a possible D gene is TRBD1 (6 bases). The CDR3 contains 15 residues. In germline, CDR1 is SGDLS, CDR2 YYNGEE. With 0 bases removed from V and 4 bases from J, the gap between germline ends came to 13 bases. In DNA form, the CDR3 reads TGTGCCAGCAGCGTAGAATGGGGGCCGGGCACTGAAGCTTTCTTT. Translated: CASSVEWGPGTEAFF.

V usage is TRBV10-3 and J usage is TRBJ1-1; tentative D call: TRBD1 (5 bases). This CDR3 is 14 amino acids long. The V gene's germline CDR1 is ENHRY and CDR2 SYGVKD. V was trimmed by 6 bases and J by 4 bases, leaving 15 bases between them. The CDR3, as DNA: TGTGCCATCAGGGCGGTAGGGGAAGGCACTGAAGCTTTCTTT. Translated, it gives CAIRAVGEGTEAFF.